One and the same sample provided the 4 T cell receptor beta chains below, sequenced in a study of blood T cell repertoires in COVID-19. Sequencing was performed with immunoSEQ multiplex PCR; in TCRdb, only in-frame clones are kept and a portion is missing. The table records about 380,000 clones, 88% of them present only once. Sequencing used PBMCs or T cells enriched from blood (not recorded which). These receptors all come from a woman younger than 30 who had recovered from COVID-19.

Comments on this clone: Different DNA sequences within this sample yield the same CDR3. The chain links TRBV7-2 to TRBJ2-7; D is unclear. Per germline, CDR1 SGHTA and CDR2 FQGNSA. Trimming stripped 2 bases from V and 4 bases from J, with 9 bases between. The CDR3 loop spans 13 amino acids. The DNA for the CDR3 is TGTGCCAGCAGCTTATCAGGATCATACGAGCAGTACTTC. Its protein is CASSLSGSYEQYF.

V usage is TRBV25-1 and J usage is TRBJ1-1; unclear D gene. The CDR3 sequence is 14 residues long. CDR1 is MGHDK, CDR2 SYGVNS, per germline. V dropped 2 bases and J dropped 0 bases, with 7 bases sitting between them. CDR3 amino acids: CASSEQDLNTEAFF. In DNA, the CDR3 is TGTGCCAGCAGTGAACAGGACTTGAACACTGAAGCTTTCTTT.

The chain couples TRBV9 to TRBJ1-6, with unresolved D. Deletions cut 0 bases from V and 6 bases from J, with 7 bases between. The CDR3 consists of 14 residues. CDR1 and CDR2 from the germline V gene are SGDLS and YYNGEE. The CDR3 reads CASSVGNTNSPLHF. As DNA, the CDR3 is TGTGCCAGCAGCGTAGGTAACACTAATTCACCCCTCCACTTT.

The gene calls are TRBV4-2 and TRBJ2-3, with a possible D match to TRBD2 (5 bases). V lost 4 bases and J lost 7, with 6 bases in between. Germline CDR1 is LGHNA and CDR2 is YNFKEQ. This CDR3 has 11 amino acids. The DNA for the CDR3 is TGTGCCAGCAGCCTGGACTATACGCAGTATTTT. It is translated as CASSLDYTQYF.